The next 32 T cell receptor beta chains were all read from a single sample in a study of cytomegalovirus exposure and HLA in healthy donors. The PCR made use of 60 Vbeta and 13 Jbeta primers. Sequenced by immunoSEQ multiplex PCR; TCRdb stores in-frame clones only, minus some. This sample has about 80,000 clones, with approximately 71% found just once. Sequenced sample: PBMCs. The receptor source for this set is a woman aged 40-49 years in good health and CMV-seronegative.

The rearrangement uses TRBV7-2 and TRBJ2-7; 11 bases are a match to TRBD2. Germline V lookup: CDR1 SGHTA, CDR2 FQGNSA. Trimming took 5 bases from V and 6 from J; bases not matched to a gene: 15. CDR3 length: 17 residues. The CDR3 DNA reads as TGTGCCAGCAGCCCATTCACCGCGTTAGCGGGAGGGGGCGAGCAGTACTTC. This gives the protein CASSPFTALAGGGEQYF.

This clone was picked up a small number of times. V gene TRBV2 combines with J gene TRBJ1-1; perhaps TRBD1 as D (5 bases). Per the germline V gene, CDR1 is SNHLY and CDR2 is FYNNEI. Trimming removed 8 bases at V and 3 bases at J, with 13 bases between. The CDR3 consists of 13 residues. CDR3 DNA: TGTGCCAGCGGGTGGGGCAGGGACACTGAAGCTTTCTTT. Encoded protein: CASGWGRDTEAFF.

This chain links TRBV19 with TRBJ2-1, with 10 bases fitting TRBD2. Germline CDR1 and CDR2: LNHDA and SQIVND (reference sequence). After removal of 3 bases from V and 8 bases from J, the junction contained 13 bases not matched to a gene. There are 17 residues in the CDR3. For the CDR3, the DNA is TGTGCCAGTAGTATGGACCCACCGGGACTAGCGCGGCATGAGCAGTTCTTC. Its translation is CASSMDPPGLARHEQFF.

As for this clone: At the DNA level, this CDR3 is encoded by other sequences in the same sample as well. The chain couples TRBV28 to TRBJ2-7; a possible D gene is TRBD2 (5 bases). The V gene lost 3 bases and the J gene lost 2 bases, with 8 bases spanning the gap. The CDR3 contains 13 residues. In germline, CDR1 is MDHEN, CDR2 SYDVKM. This CDR3 reads CASSFLATYEQYF. The DNA for the CDR3 is TGTGCCAGCAGTTTTCTAGCCACCTACGAGCAGTACTTC.

The chain links TRBV6-5 to TRBJ2-3, with TRBD2 matching over 10 bases. The V and J ends lost 4 bases and 2 bases, in that order; junction bases with no gene match: 3. CDR3 length equals 15 residues. Germline V gene lookup returns CDR1 MNHEY and CDR2 SVGAGI. CDR3 protein: CASSSLAGDTDTQYF. CDR3 bases: TGTGCCAGCAGTTCCCTAGCGGGAGACACAGATACGCAGTATTTT.

This clone was counted between two and nine times. J is TRBJ2-1 and V is TRBV11-2; 7 nucleotides match TRBD1. CDR3 length: 14 amino acids. V trimming: 2 bases; J trimming: 15 bases; junction bases outside the gene matches: 13. Germline CDR1 is SGHAT and CDR2 is FQNNGV. CDR3 nucleotides: TGTGCCAGCAGCTTAAGTCACCCCGGGACAGCGTCGTTCTTC. It is translated as CASSLSHPGTASFF. The complete variable domain, with remaining parts taken from reference TRBV11-2 and TRBJ2-1, reads EAGVAQSPRYKIIEKRQSVAFWCNPISGHATLYWYQQILGQGPKLLIQFQNNGVVDDSQLPKDRFSAERLKGVDSTLKIQPAKLEDSAVYLCASSLSHPGTASFFGPGTRLTVL.

CDR3: CASSPLTESDTQYF. In nucleotides, the CDR3 is TGTGCCAGCTCACCACTAACAGAGTCAGATACGCAGTATTTT. The chain links TRBV18 to TRBJ2-3; no clear D gene. The CDR3 runs 14 residues. The V end was cut by 1 base, the J end by 4 bases, with 9 bases between. CDR1 is KGHSH and CDR2 is LQKENI in the germline V gene.

In DNA form, the CDR3 reads TGTGCCAGCAGCACCAACAGGGCCTCACCCCTCCACTTT. As protein: CASSTNRASPLHF. The chain has TRBV7-8 and TRBJ1-6; maybe TRBD1 (6 bases). The CDR3 has 13 residues. The V gene's germline CDR1 is SGHVS and CDR2 FQNEAQ. Between the trimmed V and J ends, which lost 5 bases and 10 bases, there was a span of 12 bases.

The rearrangement links TRBV4-1 to TRBJ1-6; D uncertain. The germline CDR1 and CDR2 sequences are MGHRA and YSYEKL. The V end was cut by 4 bases, the J end by 2 bases, with 12 bases between. The CDR3 extends over 16 amino acids. CDR3 loop: CASSLQSGTYNSPLHF. Here the CDR3 DNA reads TGCGCCAGCAGCCTCCAATCCGGGACCTATAATTCACCCCTCCACTTT.

This clone has a single count. The V gene is TRBV6-5, the J gene TRBJ2-1; D unclear. This CDR3 comprises 14 residues. Germline-derived CDR1 and CDR2 are MNHEY and SVGAGI. The V end lost 0 bases, the J end lost 5 bases, and 8 bases lay between the germline ends. The CDR3 region has the DNA TGTGCCAGCAGTTACTCGAGTGCTAACAATGAGCAGTTCTTC. Its protein product is CASSYSSANNEQFF.

The chain is built from TRBV2 and TRBJ2-1; weak D call: TRBD2 (6 bases). Trimming removed 4 bases from V and 6 bases from J, with 16 bases in between. Germline CDR1 is SNHLY and CDR2 is FYNNEI. This CDR3 has 15 residues. The CDR3 loop is CASSAYTGTFNEQFF. CDR3 DNA: TGTGCCAGCAGTGCATATACCGGGACTTTCAATGAGCAGTTCTTC.

The genes are TRBV28 and TRBJ2-5; D remains unclear. V lost 8 bases to trimming and J lost 5 bases, with 24 bases between them. Germline CDR1 and CDR2: MDHEN and SYDVKM. The CDR3 sequence is 16 residues long. The CDR3 DNA reads as TGTGCCAGCCACAGTTTGGAATATAATGCAATGGAGACCCAGTACTTC. Encoded protein: CASHSLEYNAMETQYF.

The chain combines TRBV5-8 with TRBJ2-7; possible D gene TRBD2, 5 bases. The CDR3 is 13 amino acids. Germline lookup yields CDR1 SGHTS and CDR2 YDEGEE. Trimming pared 0 bases from V and 7 bases from J, leaving 11 bases between. CDR3 sequence (DNA): TGTGCCAGCAGCTTGGAAGGGTCGGGGGAGCAGTACTTC. This codes for CASSLEGSGEQYF.

This clone came up a few times. The chain carries TRBV5-1 and TRBJ2-1, with D possibly being TRBD1 (6 bases). Germline lookup yields CDR1 SGHRS and CDR2 YFSETQ. Deletions cut 0 bases from V and 7 bases from J, with 14 bases between. This CDR3 comprises 15 residues. The CDR3 loop reads CASSLVVQGSNEQFF. The DNA for the CDR3 is TGCGCCAGCAGCTTGGTGGTCCAGGGGTCAAATGAGCAGTTCTTC.

This clone was counted a few times. The J gene is TRBJ1-4, the V gene TRBV5-8; 9 bases match TRBD1. The CDR3 loop spans 15 amino acids. V shed 0 bases, J shed 7 bases, and the junction held 4 bases outside the gene matches. Per germline, CDR1 SGHTS and CDR2 YDEGEE. In DNA form, the CDR3 reads TGTGCCAGCAGCTTGGGGACAGGGGTTGGTGAAAAACTGTTTTTT. Its translation: CASSLGTGVGEKLFF.

The chain combines TRBV5-6 with TRBJ1-5, with TRBD1 identical over 7 bases. Germline V gene sequence: CDR1 SGHDT, CDR2 YYEEEE. The CDR3 is 15 amino acids. The V gene end was trimmed by 1 base and the J gene end by 4 bases; junction bases not matched to a gene: 5. This chain's CDR3 is CASSLNGRGNQPQHF. The CDR3 DNA reads TGTGCCAGCAGCTTGAACGGCAGGGGGAATCAGCCCCAGCATTTT.

The CDR3 reads CASSSLGGNTYEQYF. DNA of the CDR3: TGTGCCAGCAGTTCCCTGGGGGGGAACACCTACGAGCAGTACTTC. The J gene is TRBJ2-7, the V gene TRBV6-5; 7 bases align to TRBD2. The CDR3 has 15 residues. The ends lost 4 bases at V and 2 bases at J; junction bases unmatched: 8. The germline V gene encodes CDR1 MNHEY and CDR2 SVGAGI.

This clone was observed a few times. The chain carries TRBV28 and TRBJ1-4; TRBD1 aligns across 7 bases. CDR1 and CDR2 from the germline V gene are MDHEN and SYDVKM. With V trimmed by 6 bases and J by 8 bases, 9 bases remained unmatched. The CDR3 has 14 residues. Here the CDR3 reads CASRPDRVGEKLFF. CDR3 bases: TGTGCCAGCAGGCCAGACAGGGTCGGAGAAAAACTGTTTTTT. The full variable domain, in which reference TRBV28 and TRBJ1-4 provide the parts outside the CDR3, is DVKVTQSSRYLVKRTGEKVFLECVQDMDHENMFWYRQDPGLGLRLIYFSYDVKMKEKGDIPEGYSVSREKKERFSLILESASTNQTSMYLCASRPDRVGEKLFFGSGTQLSVL.

This clone was found once. The chain combines TRBV15 with TRBJ2-5; 8 nucleotides agree with TRBD2. Germline loops: CDR1 LNHNV, CDR2 YYDKDF (reference sequence). Trimming cost V 3 bases and J 5 bases; bases outside gene matches: 11. The length of the CDR3 is 16 residues. CDR3 sequence reads: CATSSAENGRGETQYF. The CDR3 nucleotides are TGTGCCACCAGCAGTGCAGAGAACGGGAGGGGGGAGACCCAGTACTTC.

The chain combines TRBV2 with TRBJ1-2; a possible D gene is TRBD1 (6 bases). Trimming removed 9 bases from V and 4 bases from J, with 18 bases in between. The length of the CDR3 is 14 residues. CDR1 and CDR2 (germline): SNHLY, FYNNEI. The CDR3 sequence is CARLDSSGGYGYTF. The CDR3 coding sequence is TGTGCCAGACTGGACAGTTCGGGGGGCTATGGCTACACCTTC.

The chain is built from TRBV29-1 and TRBJ2-7, with 10 nucleotides matching TRBD1. Germline V CDR1 and CDR2: SQVTM, ANQGSEA. This CDR3 spans 13 amino acids. V shed 5 bases, J shed 4 bases, and the junction held 5 bases outside the gene matches. The CDR3 nucleotides are TGCAGCGTTACGCGGACAGGGGGGTACGAGCAGTACTTC. As protein: CSVTRTGGYEQYF.

The chain couples TRBV9 to TRBJ2-1; 11 bases line up with TRBD1. The CDR3 is 22 residues long. V shed 3 bases, J shed 5 bases, and the junction held 25 bases outside the gene matches. From germline, CDR1 is SGDLS and CDR2 YYNGEE. CDR3 coding DNA: TGTGCCAGCAGCGCACCGGGACAGGGGGGGACCAGTAGCGGGACCGATCACAATGAGCAGTTCTTC. Translated: CASSAPGQGGTSSGTDHNEQFF. Together with reference TRBV9 and TRBJ2-1, the CDR3 gives the full variable domain: DSGVTQTPKHLITATGQRVTLRCSPRSGDLSVYWYQQSLDQGLQFLIQYYNGEERAKGNILERFSAQQFPDLHSELNLSSLELGDSALYFCASSAPGQGGTSSGTDHNEQFFGPGTRLTVL.

The rearrangement joins TRBV7-9 to TRBJ1-1; possibly TRBD1 for D (5 bases). The CDR3 covers 15 residues. The V end was cut by 2 bases, the J end by 1 base, with 11 bases between. The germline gives CDR1 SEHNR, CDR2 FQNEAQ (reference sequence). The CDR3 spells CASSLLKTANTEAFF. For the CDR3, the DNA is TGTGCCAGCAGCTTATTGAAGACAGCGAACACTGAAGCTTTCTTT.

The rearrangement joins TRBV10-1 to TRBJ2-1, with TRBD2 identical over 10 bases. This CDR3 comprises 15 residues. The V gene's germline CDR1 is WNHNN and CDR2 SYGVQD (reference sequence). Trimming removed 8 bases from V and 2 bases from J; junction bases left unmatched: 6. The CDR3 reads CASSSGSIPYNEQFF. The CDR3 DNA is TGCGCCAGCTCTAGCGGGAGTATTCCCTACAATGAGCAGTTCTTC.

The chain recombines TRBV11-2 with TRBJ1-1; D possibly corresponds to TRBD1 (6 bases). V was pared by 5 bases and J by 3 bases, with 22 bases between. Germline assignment: CDR1 SGHAT and CDR2 FQNNGV. This CDR3 has 17 amino acids. Written as DNA, the CDR3 is TGTGCCAGCAGCCTTCAGGGGCTACAACAGTCACACACTGAAGCTTTCTTT. Protein: CASSLQGLQQSHTEAFF.

This clone has just a few counts. The gene calls are TRBV27 and TRBJ2-3, with D tentatively TRBD1 (5 bases). Trimming took 3 bases from V and 2 from J, leaving 21 bases between them. The germline V gene encodes CDR1 MNHEY and CDR2 SMNVEV (reference sequence). This CDR3 has 18 residues. In nucleotides, the CDR3 is TGTGCCAGCAGTTTCGGGCTTAGGACAACGTCTTTCACAGATACGCAGTATTTT. It encodes CASSFGLRTTSFTDTQYF.

In this sample, this clone turned up a few times. The chain has TRBV18 and TRBJ1-5, with D unresolved. Germline CDR1 reads KGHSH; CDR2 reads LQKENI. Between the trimmed V and J ends, which lost 3 bases and 9 bases, there was a span of 9 bases. CDR3 length: 12 amino acids. The CDR3 DNA reads as TGTGCCAGCTCACCCGGGGATGGGCCCCAGCATTTT. Amino acids: CASSPGDGPQHF. The variable domain in full, completed from reference TRBV18 and TRBJ1-5, reads NAGVMQNPRHLVRRRGQEARLRCSPMKGHSHVYWYRQLPEEGLKFMVYLQKENIIDESGMPKERFSAEFPKEGPSILRIQQVVRGDSAAYFCASSPGDGPQHFGDGTRLSIL.

The chain links TRBV7-9 to TRBJ1-1; D ambiguous. With 4 bases removed from V and 3 bases from J, the gap between germline ends came to 18 bases. Germline loops: CDR1 SEHNR, CDR2 FQNEAQ (reference sequence). This CDR3 has 16 amino acids. The CDR3 here is CASSSLRARGHTEAFF. In DNA, the CDR3 is TGTGCCAGCAGCTCACTAAGGGCCCGAGGGCACACTGAAGCTTTCTTT.

The chain recombines TRBV11-2 with TRBJ2-5; 10 nucleotides match TRBD2. V lost 5 bases, J lost 7 bases, and 4 bases stayed unmatched. Germline lookup yields CDR1 SGHAT and CDR2 FQNNGV. The length of the CDR3 is 13 residues. CDR3 amino acids: CASSGLAEGTQYF. The CDR3 DNA is TGTGCCAGCAGCGGACTAGCGGAGGGGACCCAGTACTTC.

CDR3 residues: CASSSRESETQYF. In DNA, the CDR3 is TGTGCCAGCAGTTCTCGGGAGTCAGAGACCCAGTACTTC. The V and J genes are TRBV11-3 and TRBJ2-5; a possible D gene is TRBD2 (6 bases). V lost 6 bases and J lost 4, with 12 bases in between. This CDR3 spans 13 amino acids. Germline CDR1 is SGHNT and CDR2 is YENEEA.

The CDR3 sequence: CASSDFPYEQYF. The CDR3 DNA sequence: TGTGCCAGCAGTGACTTCCCCTACGAGCAGTACTTC. V is TRBV6-1 and J is TRBJ2-5; D remains ambiguous. The J call is in doubt because the DNA end fits TRBJ2-7 better. Germline CDR1 is MNHNS and CDR2 is SASEGT. The CDR3 length is 12 residues.

This clone was counted between two and nine times. The chain joins TRBV7-9 to TRBJ2-3; weak D call: TRBD2 (6 bases). Looked up from germline, CDR1 is SEHNR and CDR2 is FQNEAQ (reference sequence). The CDR3 has 15 residues. V lost 3 bases to trimming and J lost 2 bases, with 12 bases between them. CDR3 nucleotide sequence: TGTGCCAGCAGCTTGGTAGCGGAGAACACAGATACGCAGTATTTT. This codes for CASSLVAENTDTQYF.